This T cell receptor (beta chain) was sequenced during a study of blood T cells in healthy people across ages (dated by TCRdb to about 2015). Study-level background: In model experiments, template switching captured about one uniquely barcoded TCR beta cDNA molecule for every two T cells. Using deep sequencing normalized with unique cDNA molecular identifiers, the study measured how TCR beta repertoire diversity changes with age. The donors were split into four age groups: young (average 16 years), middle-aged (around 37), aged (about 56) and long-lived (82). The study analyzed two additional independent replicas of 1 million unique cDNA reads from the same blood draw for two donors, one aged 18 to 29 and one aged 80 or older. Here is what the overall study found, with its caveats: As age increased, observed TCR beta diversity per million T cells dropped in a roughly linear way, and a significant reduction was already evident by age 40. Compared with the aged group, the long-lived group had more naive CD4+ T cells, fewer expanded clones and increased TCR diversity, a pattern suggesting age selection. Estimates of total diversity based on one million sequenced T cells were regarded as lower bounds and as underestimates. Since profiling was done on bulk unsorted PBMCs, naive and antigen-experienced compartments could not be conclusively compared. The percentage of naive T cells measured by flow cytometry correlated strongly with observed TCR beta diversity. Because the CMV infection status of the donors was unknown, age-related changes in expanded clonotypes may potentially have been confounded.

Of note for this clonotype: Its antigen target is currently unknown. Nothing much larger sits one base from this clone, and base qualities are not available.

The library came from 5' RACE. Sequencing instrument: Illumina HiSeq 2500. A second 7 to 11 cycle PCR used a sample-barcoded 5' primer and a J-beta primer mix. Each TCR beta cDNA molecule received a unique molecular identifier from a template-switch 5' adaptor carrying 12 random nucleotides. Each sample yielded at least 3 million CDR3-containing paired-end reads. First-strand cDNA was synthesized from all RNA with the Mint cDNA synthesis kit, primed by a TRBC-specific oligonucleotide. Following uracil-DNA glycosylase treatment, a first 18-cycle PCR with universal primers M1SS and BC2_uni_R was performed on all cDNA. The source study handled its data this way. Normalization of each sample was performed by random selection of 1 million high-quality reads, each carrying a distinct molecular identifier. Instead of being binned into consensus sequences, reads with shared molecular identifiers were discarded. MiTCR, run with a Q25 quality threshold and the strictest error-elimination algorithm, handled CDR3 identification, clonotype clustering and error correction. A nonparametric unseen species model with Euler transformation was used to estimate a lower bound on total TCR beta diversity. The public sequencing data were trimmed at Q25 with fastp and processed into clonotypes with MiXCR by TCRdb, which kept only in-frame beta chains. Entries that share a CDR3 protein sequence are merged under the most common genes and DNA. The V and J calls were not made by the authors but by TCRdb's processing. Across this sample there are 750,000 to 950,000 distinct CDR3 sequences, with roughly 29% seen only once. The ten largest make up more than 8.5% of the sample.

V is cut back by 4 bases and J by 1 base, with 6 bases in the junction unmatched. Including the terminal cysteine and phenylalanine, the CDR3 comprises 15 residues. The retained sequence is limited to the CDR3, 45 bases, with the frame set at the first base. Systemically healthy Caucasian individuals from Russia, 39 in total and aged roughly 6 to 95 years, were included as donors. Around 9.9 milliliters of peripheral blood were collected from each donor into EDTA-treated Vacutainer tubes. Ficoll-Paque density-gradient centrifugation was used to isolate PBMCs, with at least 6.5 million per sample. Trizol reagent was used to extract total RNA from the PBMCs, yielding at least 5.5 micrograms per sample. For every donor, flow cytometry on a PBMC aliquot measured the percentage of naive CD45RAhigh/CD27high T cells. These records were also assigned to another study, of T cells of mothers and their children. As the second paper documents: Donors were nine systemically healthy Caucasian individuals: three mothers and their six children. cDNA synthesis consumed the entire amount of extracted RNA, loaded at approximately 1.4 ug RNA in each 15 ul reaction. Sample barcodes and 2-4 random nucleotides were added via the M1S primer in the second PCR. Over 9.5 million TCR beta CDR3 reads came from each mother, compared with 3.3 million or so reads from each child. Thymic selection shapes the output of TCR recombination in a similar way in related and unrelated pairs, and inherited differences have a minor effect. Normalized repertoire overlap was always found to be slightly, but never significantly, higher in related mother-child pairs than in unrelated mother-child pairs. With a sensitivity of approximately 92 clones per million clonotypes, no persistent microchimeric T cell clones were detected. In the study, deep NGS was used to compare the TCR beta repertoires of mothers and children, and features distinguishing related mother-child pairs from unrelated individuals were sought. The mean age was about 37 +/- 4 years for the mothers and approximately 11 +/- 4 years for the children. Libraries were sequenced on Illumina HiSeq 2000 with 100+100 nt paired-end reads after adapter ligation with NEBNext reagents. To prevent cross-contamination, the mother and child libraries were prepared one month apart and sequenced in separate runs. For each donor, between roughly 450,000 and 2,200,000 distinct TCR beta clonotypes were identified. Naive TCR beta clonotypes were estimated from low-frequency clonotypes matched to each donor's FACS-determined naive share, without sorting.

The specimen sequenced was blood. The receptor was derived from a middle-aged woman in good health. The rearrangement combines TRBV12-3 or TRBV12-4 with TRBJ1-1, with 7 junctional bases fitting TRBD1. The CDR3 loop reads CASSSPYRGNTEAFF. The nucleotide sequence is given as TGTGCCAGCAGTTCCCCTTACAGGGGGAACACTGAAGCTTTCTTT.